These T cell receptor beta chains were read from a single sample in a study of T cells in Graves' hyperthyroidism and ophthalmopathy. One entry per CDR3 protein, called by TCRdb with MiXCR from the multiplex PCR reads. The sample has roughly 580,000 distinct CDR3 sequences, 11% to 15% seen once. Sequenced material: blood. These receptors were obtained from a woman between 25 and 40 years old with Graves' hyperthyroidism that later progressed to Graves' ophthalmopathy. CDR3s include the opening cysteine and the closing phenylalanine or tryptophan. The listing skips clone size in some rows; elsewhere it reads once, few, many or a size class.

V gene: TRBV6-5; clone size: many; J gene: TRBJ2-7; CDR3 protein: CASSYGFSLREMPHEQYF
V gene: TRBV12-3/TRBV12-4; clone size: many; J gene: TRBJ1-6; CDR3 protein: CATTGFYNSPLHF
V gene: TRBV6-2/TRBV6-3; clone size: many; J gene: TRBJ1-5; CDR3 protein: CASSYGTGSNQPQHF
V gene: TRBV19; clone size: many; J gene: TRBJ2-1; CDR3 protein: CASSSRSSYNEQFF
V gene: TRBV10-3; clone size: few; J gene: TRBJ1-5; CDR3 protein: CASEGGNQPQHF
V gene: TRBV15; clone size: few; J gene: TRBJ2-5; CDR3 protein: CATAVVGTGGETQYF
V gene: TRBV24-1; clone size: many; J gene: TRBJ1-1; CDR3 protein: CATGRTEAFF
V gene: TRBV6-5; clone size: -; J gene: TRBJ1-2; CDR3 protein: CASSYLGADYGYTF
V gene: TRBV2; clone size: -; J gene: TRBJ2-5; CDR3 protein: CASWGGIGLYQETQYF
V gene: TRBV3-1; clone size: many; J gene: TRBJ1-2; CDR3 protein: CASSPLTGNPGANYGYTF
V gene: TRBV7-6; clone size: many; J gene: TRBJ1-1; CDR3 protein: CASSSTGVLTEAFF
V gene: TRBV18; clone size: -; J gene: TRBJ2-1; CDR3 protein: CASSPRTRNEQFF
V gene: TRBV2; clone size: -; J gene: TRBJ2-5; CDR3 protein: CASSKAESEETQYF
V gene: TRBV12-3/TRBV12-4; clone size: many; J gene: TRBJ1-3; CDR3 protein: CASSSGLRSGNTIYF
V gene: TRBV19; clone size: -; J gene: TRBJ2-7; CDR3 protein: CASSGSYYEQYF
V gene: TRBV28; clone size: many; J gene: TRBJ2-7; CDR3 protein: CASSFFGGTYEQYF
V gene: TRBV6-1; clone size: -; J gene: TRBJ1-5; CDR3 protein: CASRRQGSNQPQHF
V gene: TRBV28; clone size: many; J gene: TRBJ2-7; CDR3 protein: CASSLVPQGKYEQYF
V gene: TRBV9; clone size: few; J gene: TRBJ1-2; CDR3 protein: CASSVEGGTSYGYTF
V gene: TRBV28; clone size: many; J gene: TRBJ2-5; CDR3 protein: CASSSGQGIQETQYF
V gene: TRBV2; clone size: -; J gene: TRBJ2-1; CDR3 protein: CASSEAAGGYYNEQFF
V gene: TRBV6-1; clone size: many; J gene: TRBJ2-3; CDR3 protein: CASSSTGRADTQYF
V gene: TRBV20-1; clone size: many; J gene: TRBJ2-2; CDR3 protein: CSARDARMNTGELFF
V gene: TRBV6-1; clone size: -; J gene: TRBJ1-2; CDR3 protein: CASSGTEGYTF
V gene: TRBV10-1; clone size: -; J gene: TRBJ2-7; CDR3 protein: CASSEWTGFNEQYF
V gene: TRBV2; clone size: many; J gene: TRBJ2-7; CDR3 protein: CAQTDNDYEQYF
V gene: TRBV4-2; clone size: many; J gene: TRBJ2-1; CDR3 protein: CASSQGARDDEQFF
V gene: TRBV28; clone size: -; J gene: TRBJ1-1; CDR3 protein: CASSFFSEAFF
V gene: TRBV3-1; clone size: -; J gene: TRBJ2-5; CDR3 protein: CASSLPSGQPYF
V gene: TRBV7-8; clone size: many; J gene: TRBJ2-1; CDR3 protein: CASSPNWGQFF
V gene: TRBV30; clone size: many; J gene: TRBJ2-1; CDR3 protein: CAWSVPAGVLYNEQFF
V gene: TRBV12-5; clone size: -; J gene: TRBJ2-7; CDR3 protein: CASGPRAYEQYF
V gene: TRBV12-3/TRBV12-4; clone size: many; J gene: TRBJ2-1; CDR3 protein: CASSPRSGQSSYNEQFF
V gene: TRBV7-2; clone size: many; J gene: TRBJ2-3; CDR3 protein: CASSPLANTDTQYF
V gene: TRBV12-3/TRBV12-4; clone size: many; J gene: TRBJ1-2; CDR3 protein: CASSPLGQGFGYTF